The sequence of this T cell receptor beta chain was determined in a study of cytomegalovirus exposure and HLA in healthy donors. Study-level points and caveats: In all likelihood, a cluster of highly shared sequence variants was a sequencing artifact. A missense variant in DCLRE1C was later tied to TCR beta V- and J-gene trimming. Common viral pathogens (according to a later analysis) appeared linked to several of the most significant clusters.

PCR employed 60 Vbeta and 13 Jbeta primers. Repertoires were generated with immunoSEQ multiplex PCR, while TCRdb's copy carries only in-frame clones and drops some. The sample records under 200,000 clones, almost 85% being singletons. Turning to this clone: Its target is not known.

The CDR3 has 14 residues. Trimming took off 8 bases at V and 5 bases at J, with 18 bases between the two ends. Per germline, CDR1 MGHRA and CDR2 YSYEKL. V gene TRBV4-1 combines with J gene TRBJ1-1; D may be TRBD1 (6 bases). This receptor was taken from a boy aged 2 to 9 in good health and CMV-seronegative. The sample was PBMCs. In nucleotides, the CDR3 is TGCGCCAGCTCGTTCCGGACAGTTGGTACTGAAGCTTTCTTT. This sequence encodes CASSFRTVGTEAFF.